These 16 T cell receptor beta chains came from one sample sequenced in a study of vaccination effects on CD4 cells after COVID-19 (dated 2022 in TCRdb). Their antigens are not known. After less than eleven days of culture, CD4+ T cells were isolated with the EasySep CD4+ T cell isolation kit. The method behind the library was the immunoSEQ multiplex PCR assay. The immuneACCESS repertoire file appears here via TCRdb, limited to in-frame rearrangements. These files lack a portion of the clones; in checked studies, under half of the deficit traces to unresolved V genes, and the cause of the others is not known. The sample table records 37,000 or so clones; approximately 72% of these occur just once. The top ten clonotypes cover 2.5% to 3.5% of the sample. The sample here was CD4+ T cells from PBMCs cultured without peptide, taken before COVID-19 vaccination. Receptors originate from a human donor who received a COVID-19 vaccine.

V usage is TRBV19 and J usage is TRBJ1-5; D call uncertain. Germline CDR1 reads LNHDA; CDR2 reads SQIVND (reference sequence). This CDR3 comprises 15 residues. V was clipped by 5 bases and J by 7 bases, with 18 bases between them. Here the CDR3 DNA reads TGTGCCAGTAGTTCCTCCTCGGTCCCGGGCCAGCCCCAGCATTTT. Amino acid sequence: CASSSSSVPGQPQHF.

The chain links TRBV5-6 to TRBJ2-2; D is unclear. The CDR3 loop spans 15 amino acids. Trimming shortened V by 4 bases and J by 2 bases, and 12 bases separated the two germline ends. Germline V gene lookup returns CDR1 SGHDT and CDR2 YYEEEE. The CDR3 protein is CASSDFLANTGELFF. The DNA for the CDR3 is TGTGCCAGCAGCGACTTCTTGGCCAACACCGGGGAGCTGTTTTTT.

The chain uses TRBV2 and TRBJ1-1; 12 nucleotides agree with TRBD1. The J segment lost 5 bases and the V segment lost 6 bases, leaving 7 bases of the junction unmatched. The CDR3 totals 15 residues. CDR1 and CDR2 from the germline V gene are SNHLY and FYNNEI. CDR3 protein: CASRGQGAMGTEAFF. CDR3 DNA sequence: TGTGCCAGCAGGGGACAGGGGGCCATGGGGACTGAAGCTTTCTTT.

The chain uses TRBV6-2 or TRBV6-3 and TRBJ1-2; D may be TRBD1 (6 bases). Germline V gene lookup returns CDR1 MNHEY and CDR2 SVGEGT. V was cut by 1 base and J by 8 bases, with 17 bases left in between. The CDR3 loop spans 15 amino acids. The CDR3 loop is CASSYYNHRDQGYTF. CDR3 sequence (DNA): TGTGCCAGCAGTTACTACAACCACAGGGACCAAGGCTACACCTTC.

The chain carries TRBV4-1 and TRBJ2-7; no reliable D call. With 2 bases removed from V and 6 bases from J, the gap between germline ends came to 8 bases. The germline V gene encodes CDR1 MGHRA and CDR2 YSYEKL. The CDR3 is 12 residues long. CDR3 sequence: CASSQFDSEQYF. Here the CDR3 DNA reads TGCGCCAGCAGCCAATTCGACTCCGAGCAGTACTTC.

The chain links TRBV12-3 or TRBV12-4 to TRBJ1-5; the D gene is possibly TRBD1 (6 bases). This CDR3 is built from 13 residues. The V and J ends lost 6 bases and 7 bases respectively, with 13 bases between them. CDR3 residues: CASRQTGQQPQHF. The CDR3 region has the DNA TGTGCCAGCAGACAAACAGGGCAACAGCCCCAGCATTTT.

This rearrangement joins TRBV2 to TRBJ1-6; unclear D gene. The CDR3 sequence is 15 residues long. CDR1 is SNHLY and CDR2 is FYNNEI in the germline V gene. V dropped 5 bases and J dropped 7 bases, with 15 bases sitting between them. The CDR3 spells CASSREGRMNSPLHF. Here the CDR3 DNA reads TGTGCCAGCAGTCGTGAAGGACGGATGAATTCACCCCTCCACTTT.

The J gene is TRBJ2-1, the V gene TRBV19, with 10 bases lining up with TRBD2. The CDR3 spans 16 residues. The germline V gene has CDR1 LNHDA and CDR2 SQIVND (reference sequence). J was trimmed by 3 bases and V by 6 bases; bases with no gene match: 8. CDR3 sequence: CASSGLAGGRYNEQFF. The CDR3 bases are TGTGCCAGTAGCGGATTAGCGGGAGGCCGCTACAATGAGCAGTTCTTC.

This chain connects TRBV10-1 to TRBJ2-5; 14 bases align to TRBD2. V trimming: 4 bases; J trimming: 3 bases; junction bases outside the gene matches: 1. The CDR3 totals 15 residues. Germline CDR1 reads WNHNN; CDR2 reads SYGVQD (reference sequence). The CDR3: CASSVGLAGEETQYF. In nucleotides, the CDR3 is TGCGCCAGCAGTGTGGGACTAGCGGGGGAAGAGACCCAGTACTTC.

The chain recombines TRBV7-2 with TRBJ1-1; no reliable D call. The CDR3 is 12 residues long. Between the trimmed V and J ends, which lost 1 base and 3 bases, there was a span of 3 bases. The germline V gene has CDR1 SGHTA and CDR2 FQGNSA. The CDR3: CASSLDYTEAFF. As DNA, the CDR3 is TGTGCCAGCAGCTTAGACTACACTGAAGCTTTCTTT.

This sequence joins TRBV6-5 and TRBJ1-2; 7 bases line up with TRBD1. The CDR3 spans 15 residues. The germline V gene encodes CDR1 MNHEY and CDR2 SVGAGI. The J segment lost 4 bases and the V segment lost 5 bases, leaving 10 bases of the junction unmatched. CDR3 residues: CASSKGTERSYGYTF. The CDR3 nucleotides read TGTGCCAGCAGTAAGGGGACAGAGAGGAGCTATGGCTACACCTTC.

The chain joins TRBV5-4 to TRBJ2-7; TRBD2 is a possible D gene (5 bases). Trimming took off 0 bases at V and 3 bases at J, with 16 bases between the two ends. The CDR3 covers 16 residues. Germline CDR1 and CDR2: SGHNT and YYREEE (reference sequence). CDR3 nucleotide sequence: TGTGCCAGCAGCTTGGATCCGGGAAGGTCTCTCTACGAGCAGTACTTC. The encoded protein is CASSLDPGRSLYEQYF.

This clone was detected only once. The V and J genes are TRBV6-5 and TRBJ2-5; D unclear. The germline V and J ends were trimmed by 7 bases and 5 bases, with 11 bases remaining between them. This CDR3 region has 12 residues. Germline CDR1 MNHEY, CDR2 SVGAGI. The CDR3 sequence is CASNPRMETQYF. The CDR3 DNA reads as TGTGCCAGCAATCCGAGGATGGAGACCCAGTACTTC.

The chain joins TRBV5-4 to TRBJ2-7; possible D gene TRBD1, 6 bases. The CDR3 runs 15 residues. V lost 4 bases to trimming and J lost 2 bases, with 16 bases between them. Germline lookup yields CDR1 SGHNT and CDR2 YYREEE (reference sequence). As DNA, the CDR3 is TGTGCCAGCAGCCCCGCAGGGGCGGAAGCCTACGAGCAGTACTTC. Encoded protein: CASSPAGAEAYEQYF.

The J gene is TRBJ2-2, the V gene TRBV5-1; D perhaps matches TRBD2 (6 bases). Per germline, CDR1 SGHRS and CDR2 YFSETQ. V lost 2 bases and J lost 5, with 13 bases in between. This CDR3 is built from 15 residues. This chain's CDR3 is CASSFDTRGTGELFF. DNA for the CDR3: TGCGCCAGCAGCTTTGACACACGGGGGACCGGGGAGCTGTTTTTT.

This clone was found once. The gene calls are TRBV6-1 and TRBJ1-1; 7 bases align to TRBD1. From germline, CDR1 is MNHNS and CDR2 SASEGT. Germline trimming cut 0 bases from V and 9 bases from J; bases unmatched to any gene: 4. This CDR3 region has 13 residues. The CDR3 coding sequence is TGTGCCAGCAGTGAAGCAGGGACAGTGAAAGCTTTCTTT. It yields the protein CASSEAGTVKAFF.